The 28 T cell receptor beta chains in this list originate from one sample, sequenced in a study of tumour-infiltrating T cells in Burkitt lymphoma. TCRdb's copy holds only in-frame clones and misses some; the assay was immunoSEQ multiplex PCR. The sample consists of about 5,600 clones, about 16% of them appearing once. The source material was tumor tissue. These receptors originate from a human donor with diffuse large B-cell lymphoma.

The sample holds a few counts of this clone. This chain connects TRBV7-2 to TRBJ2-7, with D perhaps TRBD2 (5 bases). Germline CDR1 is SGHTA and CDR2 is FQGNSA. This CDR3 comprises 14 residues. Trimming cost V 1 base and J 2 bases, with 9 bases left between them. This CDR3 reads CASSLVDFAYEQYF. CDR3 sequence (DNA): TGTGCCAGCAGCTTAGTGGACTTTGCCTACGAGCAGTACTTC.

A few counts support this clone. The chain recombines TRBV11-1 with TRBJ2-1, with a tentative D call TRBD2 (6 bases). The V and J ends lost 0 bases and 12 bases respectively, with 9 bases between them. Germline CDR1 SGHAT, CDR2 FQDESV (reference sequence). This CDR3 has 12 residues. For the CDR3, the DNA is TGTGCCAGCAGCTTAGCTATGGGGGGGCAGTTCTTC. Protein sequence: CASSLAMGGQFF.

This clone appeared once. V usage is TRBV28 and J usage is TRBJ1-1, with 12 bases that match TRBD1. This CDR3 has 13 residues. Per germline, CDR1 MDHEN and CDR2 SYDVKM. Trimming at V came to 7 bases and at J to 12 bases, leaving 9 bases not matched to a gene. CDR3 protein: CASTLGDRGLSFF. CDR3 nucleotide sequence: TGTGCCAGCACCTTAGGGGACAGGGGGCTCTCTTTCTTT.

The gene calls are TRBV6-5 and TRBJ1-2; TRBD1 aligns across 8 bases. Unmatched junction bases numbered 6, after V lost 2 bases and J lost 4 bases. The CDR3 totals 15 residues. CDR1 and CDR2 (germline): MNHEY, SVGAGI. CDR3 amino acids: CASSYDGQGGYGYTF. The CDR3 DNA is TGTGCCAGCAGTTACGACGGACAGGGCGGCTATGGCTACACCTTC.

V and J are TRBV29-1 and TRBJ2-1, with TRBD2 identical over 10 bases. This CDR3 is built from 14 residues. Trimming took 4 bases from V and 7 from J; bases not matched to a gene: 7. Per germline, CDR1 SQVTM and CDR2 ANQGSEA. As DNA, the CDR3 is TGCAGCGTTGTCGGAGCGGGAGGGATAAATGAGCAGTTCTTC. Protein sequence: CSVVGAGGINEQFF.

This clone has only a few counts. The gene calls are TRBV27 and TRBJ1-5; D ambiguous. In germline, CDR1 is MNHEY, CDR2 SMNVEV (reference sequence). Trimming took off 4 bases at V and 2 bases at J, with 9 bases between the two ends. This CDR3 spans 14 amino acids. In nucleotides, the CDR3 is TGTGCCAGCAGTTGGCAGCTAGGCAATCAGCCCCAGCATTTT. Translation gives CASSWQLGNQPQHF.

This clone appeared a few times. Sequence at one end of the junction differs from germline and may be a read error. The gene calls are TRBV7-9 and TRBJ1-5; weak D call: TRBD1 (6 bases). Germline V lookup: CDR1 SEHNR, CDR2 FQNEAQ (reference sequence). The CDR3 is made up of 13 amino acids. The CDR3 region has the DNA TGTGCCAGCAGCCTACAGGGAGGCCAGCCCCAACATTTT. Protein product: CASSLQGGQPQHF.

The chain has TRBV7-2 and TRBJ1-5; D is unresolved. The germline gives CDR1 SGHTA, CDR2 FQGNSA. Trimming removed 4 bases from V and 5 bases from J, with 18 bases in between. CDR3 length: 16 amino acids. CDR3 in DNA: TGTGCCAGCAGCTCTCTAAGGGAAGAAACGCATCAGCCCCAGCATTTT. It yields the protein CASSSLREETHQPQHF.

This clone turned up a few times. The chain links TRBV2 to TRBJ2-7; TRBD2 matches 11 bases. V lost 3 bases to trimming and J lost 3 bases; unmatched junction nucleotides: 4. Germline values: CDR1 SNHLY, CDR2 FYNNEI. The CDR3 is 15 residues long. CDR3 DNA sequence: TGTGCCAGCAGTGATGCTAGCGGGAGGATCTACGAGCAGTACTTC. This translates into CASSDASGRIYEQYF.

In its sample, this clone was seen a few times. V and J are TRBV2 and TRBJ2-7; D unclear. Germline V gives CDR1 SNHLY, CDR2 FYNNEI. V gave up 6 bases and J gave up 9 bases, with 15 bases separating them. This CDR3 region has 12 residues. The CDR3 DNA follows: TGTGCCAGCAGCCCGGATCGCTGGGTGCAGTACTTC. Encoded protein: CASSPDRWVQYF.

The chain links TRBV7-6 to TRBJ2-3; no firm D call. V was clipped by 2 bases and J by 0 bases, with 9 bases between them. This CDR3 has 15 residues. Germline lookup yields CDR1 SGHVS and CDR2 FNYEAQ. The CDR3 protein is CASSLLGSSTDTQYF. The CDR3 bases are TGTGCCAGCAGCTTACTCGGATCTAGCACAGATACGCAGTATTTT.

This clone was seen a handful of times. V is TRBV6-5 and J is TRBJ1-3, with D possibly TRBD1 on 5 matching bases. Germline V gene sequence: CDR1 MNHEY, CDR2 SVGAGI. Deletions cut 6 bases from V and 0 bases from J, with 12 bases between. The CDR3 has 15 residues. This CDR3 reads CASRGRGLSGNTIYF. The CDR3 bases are TGTGCCAGCAGGGGACGGGGCCTCTCTGGAAACACCATATATTTT.

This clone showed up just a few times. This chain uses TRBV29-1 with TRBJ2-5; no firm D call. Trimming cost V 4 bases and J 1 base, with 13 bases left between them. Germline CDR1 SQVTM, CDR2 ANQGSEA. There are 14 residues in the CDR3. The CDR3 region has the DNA TGCAGCGTTGCTTTGTTCACACTCCAAGAGACCCAGTACTTC. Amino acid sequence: CSVALFTLQETQYF.

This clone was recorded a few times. The CDR3 protein is CASSQGGEQFF. The CDR3 region has the DNA TGTGCCAGCAGCCAGGGGGGTGAGCAGTTCTTC. This chain connects TRBV11-3 to TRBJ2-1; weak D call: TRBD1 (7 bases). This CDR3 has 11 amino acids. With 5 bases removed from V and 9 bases from J, the gap between germline ends came to 8 bases. Looked up from germline, CDR1 is SGHNT and CDR2 is YENEEA.

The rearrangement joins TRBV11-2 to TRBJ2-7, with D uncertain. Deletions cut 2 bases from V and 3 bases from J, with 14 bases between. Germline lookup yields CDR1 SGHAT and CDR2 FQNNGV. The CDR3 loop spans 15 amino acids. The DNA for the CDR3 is TGTGCCAGCAGCTTATCTCCGGCGTATAACTACGAGCAGTACTTC. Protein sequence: CASSLSPAYNYEQYF.

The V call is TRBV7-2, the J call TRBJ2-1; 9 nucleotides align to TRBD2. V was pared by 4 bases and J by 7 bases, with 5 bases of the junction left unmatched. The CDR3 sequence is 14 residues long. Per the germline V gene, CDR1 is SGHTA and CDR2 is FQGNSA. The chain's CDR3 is CASSSRGRVNEQFF. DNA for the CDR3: TGTGCCAGCAGCTCGCGCGGGAGGGTGAATGAGCAGTTCTTC.

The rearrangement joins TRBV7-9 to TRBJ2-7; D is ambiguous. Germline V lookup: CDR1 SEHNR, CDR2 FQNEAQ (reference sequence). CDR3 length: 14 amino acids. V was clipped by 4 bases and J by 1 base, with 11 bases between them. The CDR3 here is CASSWAQKSYEQYF. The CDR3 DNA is TGTGCCAGCAGCTGGGCGCAAAAATCCTACGAGCAGTACTTC.

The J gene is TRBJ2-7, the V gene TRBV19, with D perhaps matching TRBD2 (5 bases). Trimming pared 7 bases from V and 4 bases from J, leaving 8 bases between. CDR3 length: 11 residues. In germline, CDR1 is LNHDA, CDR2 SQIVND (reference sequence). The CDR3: CASKRGYEQYF. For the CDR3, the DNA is TGTGCCAGTAAAAGAGGGTACGAGCAGTACTTC.

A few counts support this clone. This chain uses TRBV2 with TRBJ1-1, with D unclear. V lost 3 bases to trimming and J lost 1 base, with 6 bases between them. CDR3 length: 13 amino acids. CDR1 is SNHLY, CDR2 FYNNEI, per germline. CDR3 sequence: CASSENPNTEAFF. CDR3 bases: TGTGCCAGCAGTGAGAACCCGAACACTGAAGCTTTCTTT.

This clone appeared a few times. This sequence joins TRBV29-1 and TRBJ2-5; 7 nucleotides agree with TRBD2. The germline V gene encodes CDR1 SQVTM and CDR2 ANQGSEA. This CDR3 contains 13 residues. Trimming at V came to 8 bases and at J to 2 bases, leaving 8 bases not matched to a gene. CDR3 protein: CSSKVGGQETQYF. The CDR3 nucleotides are TGCAGCTCCAAGGTGGGGGGGCAAGAGACCCAGTACTTC. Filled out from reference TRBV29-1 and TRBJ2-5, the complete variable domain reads SAVISQKPSRDICQRGTSLTIQCQVDSQVTMMFWYRQQPGQSLTLIATANQGSEATYESGFVIDKFPISRPNLTFSTLTVSNMSPEDSSIYLCSSKVGGQETQYFGPGTRLLVL.

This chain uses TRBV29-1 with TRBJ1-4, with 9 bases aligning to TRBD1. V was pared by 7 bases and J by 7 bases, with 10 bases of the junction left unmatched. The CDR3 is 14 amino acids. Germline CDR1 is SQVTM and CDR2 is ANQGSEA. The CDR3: CSALTRTGVEKLFF. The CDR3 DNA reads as TGCAGCGCCCTGACTCGGACAGGGGTTGAAAAACTGTTTTTT.

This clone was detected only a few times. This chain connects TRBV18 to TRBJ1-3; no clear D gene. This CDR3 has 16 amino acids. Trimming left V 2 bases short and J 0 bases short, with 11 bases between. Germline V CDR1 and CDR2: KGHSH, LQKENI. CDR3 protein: CASSPTQTHSGNTIYF. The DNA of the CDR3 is TGTGCCAGCTCACCAACACAGACTCACTCTGGAAACACCATATATTTT.

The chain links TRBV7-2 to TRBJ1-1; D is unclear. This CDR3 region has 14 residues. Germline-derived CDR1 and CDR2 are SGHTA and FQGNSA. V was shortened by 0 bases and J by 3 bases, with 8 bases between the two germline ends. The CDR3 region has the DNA TGTGCCAGCAGCTTAGCAAAAAGGGACACTGAAGCTTTCTTT. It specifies CASSLAKRDTEAFF.

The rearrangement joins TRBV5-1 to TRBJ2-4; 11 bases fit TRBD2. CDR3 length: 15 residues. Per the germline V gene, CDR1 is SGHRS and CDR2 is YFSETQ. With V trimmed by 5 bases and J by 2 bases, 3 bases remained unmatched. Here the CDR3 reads CASRLAGESKNIQYF. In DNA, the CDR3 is TGCGCCAGCAGACTAGCGGGAGAGTCCAAAAACATTCAGTACTTC.

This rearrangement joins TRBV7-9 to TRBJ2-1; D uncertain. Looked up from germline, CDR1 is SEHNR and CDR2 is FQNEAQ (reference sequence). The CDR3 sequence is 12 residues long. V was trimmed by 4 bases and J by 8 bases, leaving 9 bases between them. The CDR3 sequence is CASSSLVYEQFF. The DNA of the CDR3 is TGTGCCAGCAGCTCTTTAGTCTATGAGCAGTTCTTC.

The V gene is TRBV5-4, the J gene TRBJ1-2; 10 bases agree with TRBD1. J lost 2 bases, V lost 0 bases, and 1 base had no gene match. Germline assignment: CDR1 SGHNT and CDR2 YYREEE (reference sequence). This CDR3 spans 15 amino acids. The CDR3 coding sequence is TGTGCCAGCAGCTTGGGACAGGGGGCAAACTATGGCTACACCTTC. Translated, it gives CASSLGQGANYGYTF. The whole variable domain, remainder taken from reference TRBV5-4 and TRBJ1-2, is ETGVTQSPTHLIKTRGQQVTLRCSSQSGHNTVSWYQQALGQGPQFIFQYYREEENGRGNFPPRFSGLQFPNYSSELNVNALELDDSALYLCASSLGQGANYGYTFGSGTRLTVV.

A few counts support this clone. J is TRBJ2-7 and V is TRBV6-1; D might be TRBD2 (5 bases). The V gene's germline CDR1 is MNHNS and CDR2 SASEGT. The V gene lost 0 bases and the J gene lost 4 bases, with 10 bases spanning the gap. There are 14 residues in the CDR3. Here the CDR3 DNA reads TGTGCCAGCAGTGAAGCGGCCAGCGGATACGAGCAGTACTTC. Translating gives CASSEAASGYEQYF.

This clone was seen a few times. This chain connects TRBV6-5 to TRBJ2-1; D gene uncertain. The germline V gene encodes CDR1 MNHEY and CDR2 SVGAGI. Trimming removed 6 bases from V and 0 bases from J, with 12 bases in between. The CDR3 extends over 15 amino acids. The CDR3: CASSRLASSYNEQFF. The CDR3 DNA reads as TGTGCCAGCAGCCGACTTGCCAGCTCCTACAATGAGCAGTTCTTC.